Each of the 31 T cell receptor beta chains below was sequenced from the same sample in a study of cytomegalovirus exposure and HLA in healthy donors. It was with 60 Vbeta and 13 Jbeta primers that the PCR ran. TCRdb keeps only in-frame clones here, not all; method: immunoSEQ multiplex PCR. Found here are around 34,000 clones; the top ten clones hold 1.5% to 2%. Material for sequencing was PBMCs. All receptors derive from a woman in her thirties or forties in good health and CMV-seropositive.

This chain uses TRBV14 with TRBJ2-7; 9 bases agree with TRBD1. The germline gives CDR1 SGHDN, CDR2 FVKESK. Trimming took 5 bases from V and 3 from J; bases not matched to a gene: 5. The CDR3 spans 14 residues. The CDR3 protein is CASSRSGQGYEQYF. CDR3 sequence (DNA): TGTGCCAGCAGCAGGTCGGGACAGGGCTACGAGCAGTACTTC.

The V call is TRBV30, the J call TRBJ2-1, with 10 bases aligning to TRBD2. The CDR3 spans 15 residues. Germline lookup yields CDR1 GTSNPN and CDR2 SVGIG (reference sequence). V was clipped by 2 bases and J by 8 bases; unmatched bases: 9. CDR3 DNA: TGTGCCTGGAGTCCAGGACTAGCGGCCGTGGATGAGCAGTTCTTC. Translated: CAWSPGLAAVDEQFF.

The chain employs TRBV28 and TRBJ1-5; 9 positions agree with TRBD1. CDR1 and CDR2 (germline): MDHEN, SYDVKM. V dropped 6 bases and J dropped 3; count of bases not matched to a gene: 3. The CDR3 consists of 14 residues. This chain's CDR3 is CASSWDRVNQPQHF. Written as DNA, the CDR3 is TGTGCCAGCAGCTGGGACAGGGTCAATCAGCCCCAGCATTTT. The full variable domain, in which reference TRBV28 and TRBJ1-5 provide the parts outside the CDR3, is DVKVTQSSRYLVKRTGEKVFLECVQDMDHENMFWYRQDPGLGLRLIYFSYDVKMKEKGDIPEGYSVSREKKERFSLILESASTNQTSMYLCASSWDRVNQPQHFGDGTRLSIL.

Considering frequency, this clone is medium-sized. The rearrangement joins TRBV7-6 to TRBJ2-5; TRBD1 is a possible D gene (5 bases). There are 17 residues in the CDR3. Germline CDR1 reads SGHVS; CDR2 reads FNYEAQ. V shed 3 bases and J shed 2 bases, with 19 bases lying between them. The CDR3 nucleotides read TGTGCCAGCAGCTTGGTAGTGGATGGGGCAGCTCAAGAGACCCAGTACTTC. Translated, it gives CASSLVVDGAAQETQYF.

The chain carries TRBV29-1 and TRBJ1-3, with D possibly matching TRBD1 (5 bases). V lost 0 bases and J lost 4, with 10 bases in between. Per germline, CDR1 SQVTM and CDR2 ANQGSEA. CDR3 length equals 14 residues. CDR3 in amino acids: CSVEERQRGNTIYF. The CDR3 DNA sequence: TGCAGCGTTGAAGAGAGACAGAGGGGAAACACCATATATTTT.

V is TRBV7-8 and J is TRBJ1-1; the D gene is possibly TRBD1 (5 bases). Looked up from germline, CDR1 is SGHVS and CDR2 is FQNEAQ. The germline V and J ends were trimmed by 4 bases and 3 bases, with 12 bases remaining between them. The CDR3 consists of 14 residues. Here the CDR3 DNA reads TGTGCCAGCAGCTCCCGTGGGGGGGACACTGAAGCTTTCTTT. This encodes CASSSRGGDTEAFF.

This rearrangement joins TRBV28 to TRBJ1-4; weak D call: TRBD1 (5 bases). Per germline, CDR1 MDHEN and CDR2 SYDVKM. The CDR3 spans 16 residues. Trimming shortened V by 4 bases and J by 2 bases, and 14 bases separated the two germline ends. CDR3 DNA: TGTGCCAGCAGTTCCAAAGGACACTGGACTAATGAAAAACTGTTTTTT. Its translation: CASSSKGHWTNEKLFF.

By frequency, this clone is medium-sized (0.01 to 0.1%). This chain uses TRBV19 with TRBJ2-3, with a possible D match to TRBD2 (5 bases). The V gene lost 1 base and the J gene lost 4 bases, with 9 bases spanning the gap. There are 14 residues in the CDR3. Germline lookup yields CDR1 LNHDA and CDR2 SQIVND (reference sequence). The CDR3 bases are TGTGCCAGTAGTATAGGAGCGGATGCAGATACGCAGTATTTT. It codes for CASSIGADADTQYF.

The chain recombines TRBV2 with TRBJ1-1; maybe TRBD1 (5 bases). The V end was cut by 9 bases, the J end by 5 bases, with 16 bases between. CDR1 and CDR2 (germline): SNHLY, FYNNEI. The CDR3 extends over 13 amino acids. This chain's CDR3 is CASRDGRGTEAFF. CDR3 coding DNA: TGTGCCAGTAGGGACGGCCGGGGGACTGAAGCTTTCTTT.

The rearrangement links TRBV2 to TRBJ2-2; no reliable D call. Deletions cut 4 bases from V and 6 bases from J, with 9 bases between. Germline V gene sequence: CDR1 SNHLY, CDR2 FYNNEI. The CDR3 is made up of 13 amino acids. CDR3 bases: TGTGCCAGCAGTGCGAGTAATCCCGGGGAGCTGTTTTTT. Translating gives CASSASNPGELFF. The full variable domain, completed using reference TRBV2 and TRBJ2-2, is EPEVTQTPSHQVTQMGQEVILRCVPISNHLYFYWYRQILGQKVEFLVSFYNNEISEKSEIFDDQFSVERPDGSNFTLKIRSTKLEDSAMYFCASSASNPGELFFGEGSRLTVL.

The gene calls are TRBV19 and TRBJ2-2; 9 bases fit TRBD2. The CDR3 sequence is 14 residues long. Germline V gene data show CDR1 as LNHDA and CDR2 as SQIVND (reference sequence). After removal of 5 bases from V and 7 bases from J, the junction contained 5 bases not matched to a gene. The CDR3 DNA sequence: TGTGCCAGTAGTCGGCGGGAGGGCGTCGGGGAGCTGTTTTTT. Its translation: CASSRREGVGELFF. The whole variable domain, filled in from reference TRBV19 and TRBJ2-2, reads DGGITQSPKYLFRKEGQNVTLSCEQNLNHDAMYWYRQDPGQGLRLIYYSQIVNDFQKGDIAEGYSVSREKKESFPLTVTSAQKNPTAFYLCASSRREGVGELFFGEGSRLTVL.

The V gene is TRBV5-4, the J gene TRBJ2-1, with D uncertain. V lost 4 bases to trimming and J lost 5 bases, with 4 bases between them. CDR3 length: 11 amino acids. Germline lookup yields CDR1 SGHNT and CDR2 YYREEE (reference sequence). The DNA for the CDR3 is TGTGCCAGCAGCCTAGACAATGAGCAGTTCTTC. Translated, it gives CASSLDNEQFF.

The genes are TRBV30 and TRBJ2-7, with a weak D call TRBD2 (6 bases). The V end was cut by 1 base, the J end by 6 bases, with 13 bases between. Germline V gene lookup returns CDR1 GTSNPN and CDR2 SVGIG (reference sequence). The CDR3 sequence is 13 residues long. The CDR3 nucleotides are TGTGCCTGGAGTGGGGTGGTGGGGGGCGAGCAGTACTTC. Protein sequence: CAWSGVVGGEQYF.

The chain combines TRBV25-1 with TRBJ2-1; 7 nucleotides agree with TRBD2. This CDR3 has 16 residues. V trimming: 0 bases; J trimming: 0 bases; junction bases outside the gene matches: 2. Per germline, CDR1 MGHDK and CDR2 SYGVNS. CDR3 in DNA: TGTGCCAGCAGTGAATATCGGGGGGACTCCTACAATGAGCAGTTCTTC. It codes for CASSEYRGDSYNEQFF. The full variable domain, in which reference TRBV25-1 and TRBJ2-1 provide the parts outside the CDR3, is EADIYQTPRYLVIGTGKKITLECSQTMGHDKMYWYQQDPGMELHLIHYSYGVNSTEKGDLSSESTVSRIRTEHFPLTLESARPSHTSQYLCASSEYRGDSYNEQFFGPGTRLTVL.

The chain combines TRBV19 with TRBJ2-2, with D possibly TRBD1 on 5 matching bases. Trimming cost V 2 bases and J 1 base, with 5 bases left between them. CDR1 LNHDA and CDR2 SQIVND come from the germline V gene (reference sequence). The CDR3 is made up of 14 amino acids. CDR3 sequence (DNA): TGTGCCAGTAGTATAACAGGGAACACCGGGGAGCTGTTTTTT. It encodes CASSITGNTGELFF.

The chain is built from TRBV5-5 and TRBJ2-3, with 7 bases identical to TRBD2. CDR3 length: 16 residues. The V and J ends lost 3 bases and 2 bases, in that order; junction bases with no gene match: 9. Germline CDR1 and CDR2: SGHKS and YYEKEE (reference sequence). This CDR3 is CASSSGGFRNTDTQYF. The CDR3 nucleotides are TGTGCCAGCAGCTCCGGGGGGTTCCGTAACACAGATACGCAGTATTTT.

V is TRBV5-6 and J is TRBJ1-6; tentatively, D is TRBD1 (5 bases). Germline assignment: CDR1 SGHDT and CDR2 YYEEEE. The length of the CDR3 is 14 residues. Trimming took off 5 bases at V and 9 bases at J, with 15 bases between the two ends. CDR3 sequence: CASSTRGRGSPLHF. The DNA for the CDR3 is TGTGCCAGCAGTACTCGGGGGAGAGGTTCACCCCTCCACTTT.

V and J are TRBV29-1 and TRBJ2-1; D perhaps matches TRBD2 (6 bases). The CDR3 is 15 amino acids. Germline V lookup: CDR1 SQVTM, CDR2 ANQGSEA. Trimming shortened V by 3 bases and J by 2 bases, and 14 bases separated the two germline ends. The CDR3, as DNA: TGCAGCGTTGATAAGGAGGGGCCCCCCTACAATGAGCAGTTCTTC. This codes for CSVDKEGPPYNEQFF.

The chain uses TRBV28 and TRBJ1-2; a weak D match, TRBD1 (6 bases). The V gene lost 7 bases and the J gene lost 5 bases, with 14 bases spanning the gap. Per the germline V gene, CDR1 is MDHEN and CDR2 is SYDVKM. CDR3 length equals 13 residues. CDR3 sequence (DNA): TGTGCCAGCACCGCGGACAGACTTTATGGCTACACCTTC. As protein: CASTADRLYGYTF.

The chain combines TRBV28 with TRBJ2-5, with D possibly being TRBD2 (6 bases). With 7 bases removed from V and 2 bases from J, the gap between germline ends came to 14 bases. Germline lookup yields CDR1 MDHEN and CDR2 SYDVKM. The CDR3 is 14 amino acids. CDR3 region: CASTLPGLQETQYF. The CDR3 nucleotides read TGTGCCAGCACCCTCCCGGGACTTCAAGAGACCCAGTACTTC.

The genes are TRBV5-1 and TRBJ2-7, with 11 positions matching TRBD1. CDR1 is SGHRS, CDR2 YFSETQ, per germline. The CDR3 covers 17 residues. The V gene end was trimmed by 3 bases and the J gene end by 1 base; junction bases not matched to a gene: 9. Here the CDR3 reads CASSYRTGGTLSYEQYF. CDR3 DNA sequence: TGCGCCAGCAGCTACCGGACAGGGGGCACTTTATCCTACGAGCAGTACTTC.

The chain is built from TRBV4-3 and TRBJ1-4, with TRBD1 matching over 8 bases. Trimming at V came to 5 bases and at J to 7 bases, leaving 6 bases not matched to a gene. The germline gives CDR1 LGHNA, CDR2 YSLEER. CDR3 length: 14 residues. CDR3 DNA: TGCGCCAGCAGCTTAACAGGGGGGGGTGAAAAACTGTTTTTT. As protein: CASSLTGGGEKLFF.

V is TRBV6-1 and J is TRBJ1-1; 8 positions match TRBD1. Unmatched junction bases numbered 16, after V lost 3 bases and J lost 10 bases. CDR3 length: 16 residues. Germline V lookup: CDR1 MNHNS, CDR2 SASEGT. CDR3 sequence (DNA): TGTGCCAGCAGTGACCTTGGGACAGGTGCACCCCGTGGAGCTTTCTTT. Its translation: CASSDLGTGAPRGAFF.

V usage is TRBV5-6 and J usage is TRBJ1-2; no reliable D call. This CDR3 has 12 amino acids. The ends were cut back, 4 bases at V and 4 bases at J, with 8 bases in the middle. The germline gives CDR1 SGHDT, CDR2 YYEEEE. CDR3 nucleotide sequence: TGTGCCAGCAGCCTCCCGTCCTATGGCTACACCTTC. Its translation is CASSLPSYGYTF.

This chain connects TRBV19 to TRBJ2-1; TRBD1 matches 7 bases. CDR1 and CDR2 (germline): LNHDA, SQIVND (reference sequence). The junction had 9 bases not matched to a gene; V was cut back by 6 bases and J by 4 bases. The CDR3 contains 15 residues. The CDR3 is CASSLDRSAYNEQFF. CDR3 nucleotides: TGTGCCAGTAGCCTGGACAGGTCGGCGTACAATGAGCAGTTCTTC.

Details on this clone: The same CDR3 can be traced to other DNA sequences in this sample. The chain couples TRBV6-1 to TRBJ2-7; a possible D gene is TRBD1 (5 bases). Trimming left V 6 bases short and J 3 bases short, with 15 bases between. Germline CDR1 is MNHNS and CDR2 is SASEGT. The CDR3 has 14 residues. In DNA form, the CDR3 reads TGTGCCAGCAGCCGGACACCAGAGGTCTACGAGCAGTACTTC. As protein: CASSRTPEVYEQYF.

The V call is TRBV4-1, the J call TRBJ2-2; D is unclear. This CDR3 has 15 amino acids. Between the trimmed V and J ends, which lost 0 bases and 7 bases, there was a span of 12 bases. From germline, CDR1 is MGHRA and CDR2 YSYEKL. The CDR3 loop reads CASSQEAGTVGELFF. The CDR3 region has the DNA TGCGCCAGCAGCCAAGAGGCAGGAACGGTCGGGGAGCTGTTTTTT.

CDR3 coding DNA: TGTGCCAGCAGCGTTGACATCTACAATGAGCAGTTCTTC. It is translated as CASSVDIYNEQFF. This chain joins TRBV9 and TRBJ2-1; D is unresolved. Trimming removed 2 bases at V and 3 bases at J, with 6 bases between. The CDR3 consists of 13 residues. From germline, CDR1 is SGDLS and CDR2 YYNGEE.

This chain joins TRBV18 and TRBJ2-3; 11 bases match TRBD2. Germline V gives CDR1 KGHSH, CDR2 LQKENI. V lost 2 bases and J lost 2; bases outside the gene matches: 15. There are 20 residues in the CDR3. The CDR3 bases are TGTGCCAGCTCACCAGACTTACCAGGACTAGCGGGCGCTACCACAGATACGCAGTATTTT. It codes for CASSPDLPGLAGATTDTQYF. Full variable domain (rest looked up from reference TRBV18 and TRBJ2-3): NAGVMQNPRHLVRRRGQEARLRCSPMKGHSHVYWYRQLPEEGLKFMVYLQKENIIDESGMPKERFSAEFPKEGPSILRIQQVVRGDSAAYFCASSPDLPGLAGATTDTQYFGPGTRLTVL.

This sequence joins TRBV29-1 and TRBJ1-2; no clear D gene. V was clipped by 4 bases and J by 5 bases, with 14 bases between them. Per the germline V gene, CDR1 is SQVTM and CDR2 is ANQGSEA. The CDR3 runs 13 residues. Here the CDR3 reads CSVGKELGYGYTF. For the CDR3, the DNA is TGCAGCGTTGGGAAGGAACTCGGGTATGGCTACACCTTC.

V and J are TRBV5-1 and TRBJ2-3, with 8 bases aligning to TRBD2. Losses at the gene ends were 0 bases for V and 0 bases for J; bases not matched to a gene: 3. The CDR3 totals 16 residues. Germline loops: CDR1 SGHRS, CDR2 YFSETQ. CDR3 amino acids: CASSLVSGVSTDTQYF. The CDR3 DNA reads TGCGCCAGCAGCTTGGTTAGCGGGGTTAGCACAGATACGCAGTATTTT.